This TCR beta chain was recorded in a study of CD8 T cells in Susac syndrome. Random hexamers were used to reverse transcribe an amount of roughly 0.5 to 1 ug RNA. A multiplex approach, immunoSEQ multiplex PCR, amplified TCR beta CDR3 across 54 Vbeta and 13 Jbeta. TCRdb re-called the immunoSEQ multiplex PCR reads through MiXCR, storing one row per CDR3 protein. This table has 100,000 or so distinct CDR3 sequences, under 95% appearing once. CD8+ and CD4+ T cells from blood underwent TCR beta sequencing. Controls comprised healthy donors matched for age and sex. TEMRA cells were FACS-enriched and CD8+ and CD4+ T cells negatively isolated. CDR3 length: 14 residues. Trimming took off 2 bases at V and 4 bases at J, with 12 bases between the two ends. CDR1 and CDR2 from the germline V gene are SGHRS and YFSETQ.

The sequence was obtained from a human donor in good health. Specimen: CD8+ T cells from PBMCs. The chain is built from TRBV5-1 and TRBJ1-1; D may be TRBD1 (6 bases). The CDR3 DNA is TGCGCCAGCAGCTTACAGGGAGAGGGCACTGAAGCTTTCTTT. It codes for CASSLQGEGTEAFF.